These 17 T cell receptor beta chains were sequenced from one sample in a study of T cells after yellow fever vaccination. From the 5' RACE reads, TCRdb called clonotypes with MiXCR, one entry per CDR3 protein. The data contain 620,000 or so distinct CDR3 sequences, about 12% of them singletons. Sequences were derived from PBMCs, sampled on the day of the yellow fever booster vaccination. These receptors were obtained from a man in his thirties or forties who received the YFV17D yellow fever vaccine.

In this sample, this clonotype turned up a few times. This chain uses TRBV3-1 with TRBJ2-7; 7 bases map to TRBD1. Germline CDR1 LGHDT, CDR2 YNNKEL (reference sequence). The CDR3 totals 15 residues. Trimming removed 3 bases from V and 7 bases from J; junction bases left unmatched: 12. The chain's CDR3 is CASSQARDRVEEQYF. The CDR3 DNA follows: TGTGCCAGCAGCCAGGCCCGGGACAGAGTTGAGGAGCAGTACTTC.

At least ten counts were recorded for this clonotype. V gene TRBV10-3 combines with J gene TRBJ2-3, with D perhaps being TRBD1 or TRBD2 (6 bases each). Germline V gene lookup returns CDR1 ENHRY and CDR2 SYGVKD. V lost 8 bases to trimming and J lost 0 bases, with 15 bases between them. This CDR3 is built from 15 residues. The CDR3 nucleotides read TGTGCCATCGACAGGACAGCGGGTAGCACAGATACGCAGTATTTT. Amino acids: CAIDRTAGSTDTQYF.

For the CDR3, the DNA is TGTGCCAGCAGCGTTTCCCGGGATTCCTACAATGAGCAGTTCTTC. Residues: CASSVSRDSYNEQFF. The chain uses TRBV25-1 and TRBJ2-1; possible D gene TRBD2, 5 bases. The CDR3 loop spans 15 amino acids. Germline values: CDR1 MGHDK, CDR2 SYGVNS. With 6 bases removed from V and 1 base from J, the gap between germline ends came to 13 bases.

The chain is built from TRBV5-1 and TRBJ1-1; 9 bases are shared with TRBD1. Germline V gene sequence: CDR1 SGHRS, CDR2 YFSETQ. This CDR3 has 15 amino acids. Unmatched junction bases numbered 4, after V lost 0 bases and J lost 4 bases. CDR3 DNA: TGCGCCAGCAGCTTGGGGGACAGGGTGGGCACTGAAGCTTTCTTT. Translation: CASSLGDRVGTEAFF.

The chain carries TRBV9 and TRBJ1-2; 8 nucleotides align to TRBD1. This CDR3 comprises 16 residues. The germline CDR1 and CDR2 sequences are SGDLS and YYNGEE. Trimming at V came to 1 base and at J to 6 bases, leaving 11 bases not matched to a gene. The CDR3 bases are TGTGCCAGCAGCGTAACCGGACAGGGTATTCTTCATGGCTACACCTTC. It yields the protein CASSVTGQGILHGYTF.

This clonotype was picked up a small number of times. DNA for the CDR3: TGTGCCAGCTCACCATCAGGGGTCGATGGCTACACCTTC. Translated: CASSPSGVDGYTF. The rearrangement joins TRBV18 to TRBJ1-2, with D perhaps TRBD1 (6 bases). The germline V and J ends were trimmed by 2 bases and 6 bases, with 10 bases remaining between them. The CDR3 length is 13 residues. Germline V gives CDR1 KGHSH, CDR2 LQKENI.

This clonotype was observed a few times. The V and J genes are TRBV18 and TRBJ2-2; D may be TRBD2 (7 bases). The germline CDR1 and CDR2 sequences are KGHSH and LQKENI. The V end was cut by 4 bases, the J end by 0 bases, with 24 bases between. The length of the CDR3 is 20 residues. The CDR3: CASSLFLTGPGLTNTGELFF. CDR3 DNA sequence: TGTGCCAGCTCACTTTTCCTGACAGGACCGGGACTAACGAACACCGGGGAGCTGTTTTTT.

The V call is TRBV4-3, the J call TRBJ2-3; D is perhaps TRBD1 (5 bases). Trimming took off 3 bases at V and 4 bases at J, with 8 bases between the two ends. Germline CDR1 is LGHNA and CDR2 is YSLEER. CDR3 length: 13 amino acids. The CDR3 loop reads CASSQDKADTQYF. In DNA form, the CDR3 reads TGCGCCAGCAGCCAGGACAAGGCAGATACGCAGTATTTT.

This clonotype was seen ten or more times. This chain uses TRBV5-1 with TRBJ2-3, with 8 positions matching TRBD2. This CDR3 contains 15 residues. V was pared by 0 bases and J by 0 bases, with 0 bases of the junction left unmatched. Germline assignment: CDR1 SGHRS and CDR2 YFSETQ. CDR3 loop: CASSLERGSTDTQYF. As DNA, the CDR3 is TGCGCCAGCAGCTTGGAGCGGGGGAGCACAGATACGCAGTATTTT.

The V gene is TRBV6-1, the J gene TRBJ1-2, with D possibly being TRBD1 (5 bases). Trimming removed 5 bases at V and 3 bases at J, with 16 bases between. Looked up from germline, CDR1 is MNHNS and CDR2 is SASEGT. The CDR3 covers 15 residues. In DNA form, the CDR3 reads TGTGCCAGCAGTCCGGGGGGGATGGGCTACTATGGCTACACCTTC. Protein product: CASSPGGMGYYGYTF.

This clonotype occurred a few times. The rearrangement joins TRBV5-1 to TRBJ2-1; TRBD2 agrees at 9 bases. The CDR3 runs to 15 residues. The germline gives CDR1 SGHRS, CDR2 YFSETQ. V lost 5 bases and J lost 4; bases outside the gene matches: 7. CDR3 amino acids: CASRTNSGRYNEQFF. CDR3 bases: TGCGCCAGCAGAACAAATAGCGGGAGATACAATGAGCAGTTCTTC.

Remarks on this clonotype: This may stem from a read error, because a much larger clone lies one nucleotide away. The chain employs TRBV20-1 and TRBJ2-1; 8 bases agree with TRBD2. The CDR3 covers 14 residues. Germline CDR1 reads DFQATT; CDR2 reads SNEGSKA (reference sequence). The CDR3 here is CCAPGLAGPNEQFF. CDR3 sequence (DNA): TGCTGTGCCCCGGGGTTAGCGGGGCCAAATGAGCAGTTCTTC.

This clonotype was seen many times. The chain carries TRBV9 and TRBJ2-1, with D possibly TRBD1 on 5 matching bases. The germline V and J ends were trimmed by 3 bases and 7 bases, with 11 bases remaining between them. The CDR3 extends over 13 amino acids. The germline gives CDR1 SGDLS, CDR2 YYNGEE. The chain's CDR3 is CASSGQGKNEQFF. Written as DNA, the CDR3 is TGTGCCAGCAGCGGGCAGGGTAAAAATGAGCAGTTCTTC. Full variable domain (missing parts from reference TRBV9 and TRBJ2-1): DSGVTQTPKHLITATGQRVTLRCSPRSGDLSVYWYQQSLDQGLQFLIQYYNGEERAKGNILERFSAQQFPDLHSELNLSSLELGDSALYFCASSGQGKNEQFFGPGTRLTVL.

This clonotype was counted ten times or more. The chain carries TRBV20-1 and TRBJ1-6; 11 nucleotides line up with TRBD1. The CDR3 extends over 17 amino acids. Germline lookup yields CDR1 DFQATT and CDR2 SNEGSKA (reference sequence). V lost 0 bases to trimming and J lost 5 bases; unmatched junction nucleotides: 6. The CDR3 sequence is CSARDRGQGANNSPLHF. In nucleotides, the CDR3 is TGCAGTGCTAGAGATCGAGGACAGGGGGCTAATAATTCACCCCTCCACTTT.

This clonotype was observed a few times. J is TRBJ1-1 and V is TRBV6-5; D gene unclear. Germline lookup yields CDR1 MNHEY and CDR2 SVGAGI. This CDR3 spans 16 amino acids. Trimming shortened V by 3 bases and J by 2 bases, and 16 bases separated the two germline ends. The CDR3 coding sequence is TGTGCCAGCAGTTATCACCCGACGGGAAGCAACACTGAAGCTTTCTTT. Translation: CASSYHPTGSNTEAFF.

This clonotype was detected many times. The rearrangement links TRBV29-1 to TRBJ1-3, with no clear D. Germline CDR1 SQVTM, CDR2 ANQGSEA. The CDR3 has 12 residues. V lost 6 bases to trimming and J lost 2 bases, with 8 bases between them. CDR3 nucleotide sequence: TGCAGCGTCGGCGGAGCTGGAAACACCATATATTTT. This translates into CSVGGAGNTIYF.

The chain links TRBV5-1 to TRBJ2-7, with 14 nucleotides matching TRBD2. With 0 bases clipped from V and 4 bases from J, the junction kept 3 bases outside the gene matches. CDR1 is SGHRS and CDR2 is YFSETQ in the germline V gene. The CDR3 length is 16 residues. This CDR3 reads CASSLATSGRVYEQYF. The DNA for the CDR3 is TGCGCCAGCAGCTTGGCGACTAGCGGGAGGGTTTACGAGCAGTACTTC.